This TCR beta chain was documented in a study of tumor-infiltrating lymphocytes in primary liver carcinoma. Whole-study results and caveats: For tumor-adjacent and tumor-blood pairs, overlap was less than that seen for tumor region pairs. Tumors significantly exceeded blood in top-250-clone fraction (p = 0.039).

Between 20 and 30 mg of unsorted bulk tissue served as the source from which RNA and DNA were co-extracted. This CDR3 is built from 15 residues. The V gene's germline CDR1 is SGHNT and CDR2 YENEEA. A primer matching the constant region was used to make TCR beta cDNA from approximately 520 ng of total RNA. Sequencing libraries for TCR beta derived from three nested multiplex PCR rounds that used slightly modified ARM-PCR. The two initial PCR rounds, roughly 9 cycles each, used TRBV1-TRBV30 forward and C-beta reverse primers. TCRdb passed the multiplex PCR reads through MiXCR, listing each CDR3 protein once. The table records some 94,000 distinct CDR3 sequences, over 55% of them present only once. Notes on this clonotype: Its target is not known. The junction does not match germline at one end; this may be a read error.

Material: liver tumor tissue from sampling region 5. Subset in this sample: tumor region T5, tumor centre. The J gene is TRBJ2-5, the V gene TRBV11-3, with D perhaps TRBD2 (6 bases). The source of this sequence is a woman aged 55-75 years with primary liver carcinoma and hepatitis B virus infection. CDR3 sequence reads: CACGSRRGYQETQYF. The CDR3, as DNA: TGTGCCTGCGGCTCCCGTCGGGGGTACCAAGAGACCCAATACTTC.